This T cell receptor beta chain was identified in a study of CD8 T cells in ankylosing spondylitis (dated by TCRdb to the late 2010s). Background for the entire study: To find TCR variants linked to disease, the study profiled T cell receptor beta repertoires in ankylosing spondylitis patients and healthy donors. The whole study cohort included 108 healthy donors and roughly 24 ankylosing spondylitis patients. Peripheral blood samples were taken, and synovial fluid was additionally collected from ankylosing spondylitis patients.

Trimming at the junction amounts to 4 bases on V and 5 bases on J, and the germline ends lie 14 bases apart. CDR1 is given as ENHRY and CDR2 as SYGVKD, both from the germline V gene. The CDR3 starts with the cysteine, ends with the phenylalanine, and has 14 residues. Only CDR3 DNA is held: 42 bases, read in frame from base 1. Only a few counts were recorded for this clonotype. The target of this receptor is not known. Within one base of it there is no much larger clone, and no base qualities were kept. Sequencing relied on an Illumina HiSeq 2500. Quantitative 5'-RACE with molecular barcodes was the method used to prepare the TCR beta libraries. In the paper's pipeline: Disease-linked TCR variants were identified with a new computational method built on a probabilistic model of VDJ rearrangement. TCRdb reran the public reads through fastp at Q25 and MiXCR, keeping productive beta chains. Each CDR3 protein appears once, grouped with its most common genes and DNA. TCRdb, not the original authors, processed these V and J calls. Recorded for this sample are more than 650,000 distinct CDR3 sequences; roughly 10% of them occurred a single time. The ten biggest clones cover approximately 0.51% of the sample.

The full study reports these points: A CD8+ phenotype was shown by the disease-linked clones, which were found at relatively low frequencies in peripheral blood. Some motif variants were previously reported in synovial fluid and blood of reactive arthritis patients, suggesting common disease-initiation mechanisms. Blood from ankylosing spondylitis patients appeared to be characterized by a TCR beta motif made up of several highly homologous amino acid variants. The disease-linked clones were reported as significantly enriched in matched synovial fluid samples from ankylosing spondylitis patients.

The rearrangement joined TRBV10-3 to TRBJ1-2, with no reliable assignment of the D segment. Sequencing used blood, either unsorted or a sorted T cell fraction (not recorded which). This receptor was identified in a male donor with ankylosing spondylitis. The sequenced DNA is TGTGCCATCAGTGGGCGGGATAACGATTATGGCTACACCTTC. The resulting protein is CAISGRDNDYGYTF.